The 24 T cell receptor beta chains reported below all come from one sample, sequenced in a study of blood T cell repertoires in COVID-19. TCRdb keeps only in-frame clones here, not all; method: immunoSEQ multiplex PCR. The table has roughly 63,000 clones, 85% to 90% seen once; the top ten hold around 2.5%. Sequencing used peripheral blood. The source of these receptors is a man in his fifties with acute or convalescent COVID-19.

The chain has TRBV6-5 and TRBJ1-5, with 9 bases lining up with TRBD1. The CDR3 has 14 residues. V lost 6 bases and J lost 4; bases outside the gene matches: 4. The germline gives CDR1 MNHEY, CDR2 SVGAGI. The CDR3 here is CASSPGQGNQPQHF. The CDR3 DNA reads TGTGCCAGCAGCCCGGGACAGGGAAATCAGCCCCAGCATTTT.

The gene calls are TRBV4-1 and TRBJ2-1; D might be TRBD1 (6 bases). Trimming pared 4 bases from V and 11 bases from J, leaving 24 bases between. Germline V gives CDR1 MGHRA, CDR2 YSYEKL. CDR3 size: 16 residues. CDR3 protein: CASSRNENVRGIQQFF. CDR3 bases: TGCGCCAGCAGCCGTAACGAAAACGTGAGGGGGATACAGCAGTTCTTC.

This sequence joins TRBV6-5 and TRBJ2-2; D is ambiguous. Germline V gene data show CDR1 as MNHEY and CDR2 as SVGAGI. There are 13 residues in the CDR3. V was trimmed by 6 bases and J by 2 bases, leaving 7 bases between them. This CDR3 reads CASSLTNTGELFF. The CDR3 DNA is TGTGCCAGCAGCCTTACTAACACCGGGGAGCTGTTTTTT.

The chain combines TRBV18 with TRBJ2-3; 7 bases agree with TRBD1. Germline CDR1 reads KGHSH; CDR2 reads LQKENI. This CDR3 contains 17 residues. The V and J ends lost 2 bases and 5 bases, in that order; junction bases with no gene match: 13. The CDR3 DNA is TGTGCCAGCTCACCAATACCACAAACGACAGGGAGAGATACGCAGTATTTT. This codes for CASSPIPQTTGRDTQYF.

V usage is TRBV10-3 and J usage is TRBJ1-6; D uncertain. The germline CDR1 and CDR2 sequences are ENHRY and SYGVKD. The CDR3 runs to 15 residues. V was pared by 4 bases and J by 7 bases, with 14 bases between. The CDR3 region is CAISAGSRINSPLHF. Here the CDR3 DNA reads TGTGCCATCAGTGCCGGTAGCCGGATAAATTCACCCCTCCACTTT.

The chain carries TRBV19 and TRBJ1-5, with 11 nucleotides matching TRBD1. Per germline, CDR1 LNHDA and CDR2 SQIVND (reference sequence). J was trimmed by 0 bases and V by 5 bases; bases with no gene match: 12. CDR3 size: 19 residues. CDR3 loop: CASSPRGQGGFHSNQPQHF. DNA of the CDR3: TGTGCCAGTAGTCCTCGGGGACAGGGGGGATTTCATAGCAATCAGCCCCAGCATTTT.

The chain uses TRBV11-2 and TRBJ2-5; D not resolved. The V gene lost 0 bases and the J gene lost 4 bases, with 12 bases spanning the gap. The CDR3 length is 15 residues. Germline V lookup: CDR1 SGHAT, CDR2 FQNNGV. CDR3 in amino acids: CASSLDRGIVETQYF. Here the CDR3 DNA reads TGTGCCAGCAGCTTAGATCGCGGAATAGTAGAGACCCAGTACTTC.

This clone was counted a few times. CDR3 region: CASSLVSTANYGYTF. As DNA, the CDR3 is TGTGCCAGCAGCTTAGTATCAACAGCTAACTATGGCTACACCTTC. The chain combines TRBV11-3 with TRBJ1-2; D is unclear. Trimming shortened V by 1 base and J by 0 bases, and 9 bases separated the two germline ends. The CDR3 runs to 15 residues. Germline CDR1 reads SGHNT; CDR2 reads YENEEA.

The V and J genes are TRBV20-1 and TRBJ2-2; no firm D call. Per the germline V gene, CDR1 is DFQATT and CDR2 is SNEGSKA (reference sequence). The CDR3 contains 11 residues. The ends were cut back, 6 bases at V and 2 bases at J, with 4 bases in the middle. In nucleotides, the CDR3 is TGCAGTGCCTATAACACCGGGGAGCTGTTTTTT. Translated, it gives CSAYNTGELFF.

The rearrangement links TRBV6-2 or TRBV6-3 to TRBJ1-5; D gene unclear. Between the trimmed V and J ends, which lost 5 bases and 6 bases, there was a span of 14 bases. CDR1 is MNHEY and CDR2 is SVGEGT in the germline V gene. The length of the CDR3 is 14 residues. CDR3 nucleotide sequence: TGTGCCAGCAGTGGCAGTATGGGCACTCAGCCCCAGCATTTT. Translated, it gives CASSGSMGTQPQHF.

This sequence joins TRBV5-1 and TRBJ2-1; D might be TRBD1 (5 bases). This CDR3 has 13 amino acids. V shed 5 bases and J shed 7 bases, with 13 bases lying between them. Germline V gives CDR1 SGHRS, CDR2 YFSETQ. CDR3 residues: CASRFQGVNEQFF. The CDR3 DNA reads TGCGCCAGCAGGTTCCAAGGGGTGAATGAGCAGTTCTTC.

Only a few counts were recorded for this clone. This chain links TRBV5-4 with TRBJ1-1; D is undetermined. Germline V CDR1 and CDR2: SGHNT, YYREEE (reference sequence). Between the trimmed V and J ends, which lost 4 bases and 5 bases, there was a span of 21 bases. The CDR3 is made up of 16 amino acids. The CDR3 is CASSRDTLIVRTEAFF. CDR3 sequence (DNA): TGTGCCAGCAGCCGAGACACCCTGATTGTTAGGACTGAAGCTTTCTTT.

J is TRBJ2-3 and V is TRBV7-6; TRBD1 is a possible D gene (6 bases). The germline CDR1 and CDR2 sequences are SGHVS and FNYEAQ. V dropped 4 bases and J dropped 4 bases, with 15 bases sitting between them. The CDR3 runs to 15 residues. CDR3 residues: CASSSLRGRPDTQYF. The DNA of the CDR3 is TGTGCCAGCAGCTCGCTAAGGGGGAGACCAGATACGCAGTATTTT.

Details on this clone: The sample contains more than one DNA sequence encoding this CDR3. The V call is TRBV6-2 or TRBV6-3, the J call TRBJ1-1, with 11 bases that match TRBD1. Per germline, CDR1 MNHEY and CDR2 SVGEGT. The CDR3 length is 14 residues. Unmatched junction bases numbered 2, after V lost 2 bases and J lost 6 bases. The CDR3 DNA sequence: TGTGCCAGCAGTTACACGGGACAGGGGGCTGAAGCTTTCTTT. Translating it yields CASSYTGQGAEAFF.

The chain carries TRBV11-3 and TRBJ1-1, with 9 bases fitting TRBD1. After removal of 5 bases from V and 6 bases from J, the junction contained 4 bases not matched to a gene. CDR1 is SGHNT, CDR2 YENEEA, per germline. The CDR3 consists of 13 residues. The CDR3 region is CASSEDRGAEAFF. The CDR3 DNA is TGTGCCAGCAGCGAGGACAGGGGCGCTGAAGCTTTCTTT.

This rearrangement joins TRBV6-2 or TRBV6-3 to TRBJ2-2; D uncertain. With 1 base removed from V and 3 bases from J, the gap between germline ends came to 3 bases. CDR3 length: 13 residues. Germline V gene sequence: CDR1 MNHEY, CDR2 SVGEGT. CDR3 DNA: TGTGCCAGCAGTTACTTAGACACCGGGGAGCTGTTTTTT. Encoded protein: CASSYLDTGELFF.

The chain employs TRBV28 and TRBJ1-2; no reliable D call. Germline V CDR1 and CDR2: MDHEN, SYDVKM. The CDR3 length is 14 residues. Trimming shortened V by 6 bases and J by 8 bases, and 19 bases separated the two germline ends. The CDR3 coding sequence is TGTGCCAGCAGAACCCCCACCCCCTTCGAGGGCTACACCTTC. Its protein product is CASRTPTPFEGYTF.

The V gene is TRBV15, the J gene TRBJ1-6, with 7 bases aligning to TRBD1. This CDR3 is built from 14 residues. Germline V CDR1 and CDR2: LNHNV, YYDKDF (reference sequence). Losses at the gene ends were 3 bases for V and 10 bases for J; bases not matched to a gene: 6. The CDR3, as DNA: TGTGCCACCAGCAGGGAAGAGGGGGCATCACCCCTCCACTTT. It yields the protein CATSREEGASPLHF.

The CDR3 here is CASSPSSGNTGELFF. The CDR3 DNA follows: TGTGCCAGCAGCCCTTCTAGCGGGAACACCGGGGAGCTGTTTTTT. The rearrangement links TRBV7-7 to TRBJ2-2; TRBD2 aligns across 7 bases. The CDR3 length is 15 residues. CDR1 is SSHAT, CDR2 FNYEAQ, per germline (reference sequence). The trim removed 5 bases at V and 1 base at J, leaving 4 bases unmatched.

The V call is TRBV28, the J call TRBJ2-1, with TRBD2 identical over 9 bases. Per the germline V gene, CDR1 is MDHEN and CDR2 is SYDVKM. V lost 3 bases and J lost 9; bases outside the gene matches: 12. The CDR3 totals 16 residues. The CDR3 here is CASSLTITRLAAEQFF. Written as DNA, the CDR3 is TGTGCCAGCAGTTTGACCATCACCCGACTAGCGGCTGAGCAGTTCTTC.

The chain combines TRBV29-1 with TRBJ2-5, with TRBD1 identical over 7 bases. Looked up from germline, CDR1 is SQVTM and CDR2 is ANQGSEA. The CDR3 totals 12 residues. Trimming took 8 bases from V and 2 from J; bases not matched to a gene: 5. The CDR3 protein is CSLRTGQETQYF. The CDR3 DNA is TGCAGCCTCAGGACAGGTCAAGAGACCCAGTACTTC.

The CDR3, as DNA: TGTGCCAGTAGTAAACAGGGCCATCAGCCCCAGCATTTT. Translated, it gives CASSKQGHQPQHF. The genes are TRBV19 and TRBJ1-5; D might be TRBD1 (6 bases). Germline V CDR1 and CDR2: LNHDA, SQIVND (reference sequence). V lost 4 bases and J lost 5, with 9 bases in between. The CDR3 totals 13 residues.

On this clone: Other DNA sequences in the sample encode the same CDR3. The chain links TRBV6-5 to TRBJ1-1; no firm D call. Germline V gene lookup returns CDR1 MNHEY and CDR2 SVGAGI. The CDR3 consists of 14 residues. Between the trimmed V and J ends, which lost 0 bases and 1 base, there was a span of 6 bases. CDR3 DNA: TGTGCCAGCAGTTACTCCTACAGGAACACTGAAGCTTTCTTT. This gives the protein CASSYSYRNTEAFF.

This CDR3 is CASSDSTGGGELFF. DNA for the CDR3: TGTGCCAGCAGTGACTCAACAGGTGGCGGGGAGCTGTTTTTT. The J gene is TRBJ2-2, the V gene TRBV6-4; perhaps TRBD1 as D (5 bases). Trimming removed 0 bases from V and 7 bases from J, with 9 bases in between. This CDR3 contains 14 residues. CDR1 MRHNA and CDR2 SNTAGT come from the germline V gene.